The 22 T cell receptor beta chains below come from one sample, sequenced in a study of blood T cells in healthy people across ages. With a J-beta primer mix and a sample-barcoded 5' primer, a second PCR ran about 7 to 11 cycles. TCRdb re-analysed the 5' RACE reads in MiXCR, keeping a single row per CDR3 protein. This repertoire shows more than 600,000 distinct CDR3 sequences, 25% found once; its top ten account for 9.4%. The same specimen was also included in a second study, on T cells of mothers and their children.

Material: blood. These receptors were taken from a boy aged 5-17 years in good health.

V and J are TRBV6-1 and TRBJ2-5; D remains ambiguous. The DNA end is a closer match to TRBJ2-7, so the J assignment may be wrong. This CDR3 has 14 residues. Germline CDR1 and CDR2: MNHNS and SASEGT. As DNA, the CDR3 is TGTGCCAGCAGTGATCCCGAGTCAGGATACGAGCAGTACTTC. Translation: CASSDPESGYEQYF.

V gene TRBV5-6 combines with J gene TRBJ2-3, with a weak D call TRBD2 (6 bases). V lost 4 bases to trimming and J lost 13 bases, with 13 bases between them. CDR3 length: 11 amino acids. The germline V gene encodes CDR1 SGHDT and CDR2 YYEEEE. The CDR3 nucleotides read TGTGCCAGCAGCCAGGGACTGGTAAAGTATTTT. Its protein is CASSQGLVKYF.

V usage is TRBV6-6 and J usage is TRBJ2-3; D is ambiguous. With 5 bases removed from V and 7 bases from J, the gap between germline ends came to 10 bases. CDR1 and CDR2 (germline): MNHNY, SVGAGI (reference sequence). The CDR3 loop spans 12 amino acids. CDR3 sequence (DNA): TGTGCCAGCAGTGCGTACGGAAATACGCAGTATTTT. Its translation: CASSAYGNTQYF.

This clonotype came up a few times. The chain links TRBV3-1 to TRBJ2-3; D is unresolved. The ends were cut back, 5 bases at V and 2 bases at J, with 11 bases in the middle. The CDR3 contains 14 residues. CDR1 is LGHDT and CDR2 is YNNKEL in the germline V gene (reference sequence). The CDR3 DNA reads TGTGCCAGCAGCGAGGAGCATAACACAGATACGCAGTATTTT. As protein: CASSEEHNTDTQYF.

V usage is TRBV10-3 and J usage is TRBJ2-3, with D perhaps assigned TRBD1 or TRBD2 (6 bases each). This CDR3 region has 13 residues. The V end was cut by 4 bases, the J end by 5 bases, with 10 bases between. Germline-derived CDR1 and CDR2 are ENHRY and SYGVKD. As DNA, the CDR3 is TGTGCCATCAGTGTACAGGGAGGAGATACGCAGTATTTT. It encodes CAISVQGGDTQYF.

In the case of this clonotype: Relative to the germline gene, one junction end is altered; a read error may explain this. The genes are TRBV20-1 and TRBJ2-5; the match to TRBD2 covers 10 bases. Germline assignment: CDR1 DFQATT and CDR2 SNEGSKA (reference sequence). The CDR3 spans 13 residues. CDR3 coding DNA: TGCAGTGCTAGGCCCCTTCTAGCGGGGGATCGGTTCTTC. Protein product: CSARPLLAGDRFF.

This clonotype has at least ten counts. The chain combines TRBV12-3 or TRBV12-4 with TRBJ2-7; 9 bases match TRBD1. Losses at the gene ends were 5 bases for V and 6 bases for J; bases not matched to a gene: 2. This CDR3 contains 12 residues. In nucleotides, the CDR3 is TGTGCCAGCAGTCCGGGACAGGGCGAGCAGTACTTC. Residues: CASSPGQGEQYF.

This chain joins TRBV20-1 and TRBJ2-5; D unresolved. Germline values: CDR1 DFQATT, CDR2 SNEGSKA (reference sequence). With 3 bases removed from V and 0 bases from J, the gap between germline ends came to 11 bases. There are 14 residues in the CDR3. The CDR3 nucleotides are TGCAGTGCTAGTTCAACCTGGTACCAAGAGACCCAGTACTTC. Translated, it gives CSASSTWYQETQYF.

J is TRBJ1-1 and V is TRBV6-5; D unresolved. Germline V lookup: CDR1 MNHEY, CDR2 SVGAGI. This CDR3 comprises 11 residues. The germline V and J ends were trimmed by 2 bases and 8 bases, with 6 bases remaining between them. The CDR3 region is CASSYRNEAFF. CDR3 nucleotide sequence: TGTGCCAGCAGTTACAGGAACGAAGCTTTCTTT.

The J gene is TRBJ2-3, the V gene TRBV7-2, with D unclear. The germline V gene has CDR1 SGHTA and CDR2 FQGNSA. The length of the CDR3 is 13 residues. The ends were cut back, 4 bases at V and 5 bases at J, with 10 bases in the middle. CDR3 DNA: TGTGCCAGCAGCTCCCAACCCGAAGATACGCAGTATTTT. Translating it yields CASSSQPEDTQYF.

The chain employs TRBV29-1 and TRBJ1-3; D call uncertain. CDR1 and CDR2 from the germline V gene are SQVTM and ANQGSEA. Trimming cost V 3 bases and J 1 base, with 10 bases left between them. CDR3 length equals 14 residues. The CDR3 DNA follows: TGCAGCGTTGAGGGGTCCCCTTCTGGAAACACCATATATTTT. This sequence encodes CSVEGSPSGNTIYF.

This clonotype occurred a few times. The rearrangement uses TRBV12-3 or TRBV12-4 and TRBJ2-3; 7 positions agree with TRBD2. Trimming at V came to 0 bases and at J to 2 bases, leaving 5 bases not matched to a gene. The CDR3 length is 16 residues. Written as DNA, the CDR3 is TGTGCCAGCAGTTTAGCAGGCGGGGGAATCACAGATACGCAGTATTTT. Its protein product is CASSLAGGGITDTQYF.

This clonotype was seen more than once but under ten times. Written as DNA, the CDR3 is TGCGCCAGCAGACTCAACGGCTACGAGCAGTACTTC. Protein sequence: CASRLNGYEQYF. The gene calls are TRBV5-1 and TRBJ2-7; D is undetermined. The germline V gene encodes CDR1 SGHRS and CDR2 YFSETQ. Trimming pared 5 bases from V and 3 bases from J, leaving 9 bases between. The CDR3 length is 12 residues.

The V call is TRBV4-3, the J call TRBJ2-5; the D is unclear. V was cut by 0 bases and J by 1 base, with 9 bases left in between. The germline CDR1 and CDR2 sequences are LGHNA and YSLEER. This CDR3 has 15 residues. The CDR3 sequence is CASSQDRQSQETQYF. The CDR3 DNA reads as TGCGCCAGCAGCCAAGATAGGCAGAGCCAAGAGACCCAGTACTTC.

V is TRBV28 and J is TRBJ2-3; TRBD2 matches at 8 bases. This CDR3 has 13 residues. Germline V lookup: CDR1 MDHEN, CDR2 SYDVKM. J gave up 2 bases and V 9 bases, and 4 bases lay outside the gene matches. DNA of the CDR3: TGTGCCAGTTGGACTAGCTTCACAGATACGCAGTATTTT. This encodes CASWTSFTDTQYF.

This clonotype was seen a handful of times. The chain employs TRBV11-2 and TRBJ1-4; maybe TRBD1 (5 bases). The V and J ends lost 7 bases and 3 bases respectively, with 18 bases between them. The CDR3 spans 16 residues. CDR1 and CDR2 (germline): SGHAT, FQNNGV. The CDR3 coding sequence is TGTGCCAGCACCAACGGACGTAGGGGAGCTAATGAAAAACTGTTTTTT. Translation: CASTNGRRGANEKLFF. Variable domain in full (rest from reference TRBV11-2 and TRBJ1-4): EAGVAQSPRYKIIEKRQSVAFWCNPISGHATLYWYQQILGQGPKLLIQFQNNGVVDDSQLPKDRFSAERLKGVDSTLKIQPAKLEDSAVYLCASTNGRRGANEKLFFGSGTQLSVL.

This clonotype appeared a few times. J is TRBJ2-3 and V is TRBV12-3 or TRBV12-4; the match to TRBD1 covers 11 bases. With 6 bases clipped from V and 6 bases from J, the junction kept 8 bases outside the gene matches. CDR3 length: 15 amino acids. The CDR3 loop is CASSRLGQGADTQYF. CDR3 nucleotides: TGTGCCAGCAGCCGTCTCGGACAGGGGGCTGATACGCAGTATTTT.

The rearrangement links TRBV9 to TRBJ1-6; 8 nucleotides match TRBD1. Trimming took 4 bases from V and 10 from J; bases not matched to a gene: 7. This CDR3 is 14 amino acids long. In germline, CDR1 is SGDLS, CDR2 YYNGEE. CDR3: CASSLTGGGSPLHF. The CDR3, as DNA: TGTGCCAGCAGCCTCACAGGGGGAGGCTCACCCCTCCACTTT.

This clonotype was recorded a few times. The chain has TRBV19 and TRBJ2-7; D gene unclear. This CDR3 is 13 amino acids long. CDR1 is LNHDA, CDR2 SQIVND, per germline (reference sequence). The germline V and J ends were trimmed by 4 bases and 3 bases, with 10 bases remaining between them. DNA of the CDR3: TGTGCCAGTAGTAATCAGGAAGACTACGAGCAGTACTTC. Amino acids: CASSNQEDYEQYF.

In this sample, this clonotype turned up a few times. The genes are TRBV10-3 and TRBJ2-5, with TRBD1 matching 7 bases. The CDR3 runs to 13 residues. Germline lookup yields CDR1 ENHRY and CDR2 SYGVKD. V gave up 0 bases and J gave up 7 bases; unmatched junction bases: 2. As DNA, the CDR3 is TGTGCCATCAGTGAGTCGCGACAGGGGACCCAGTACTTC. This gives the protein CAISESRQGTQYF.

Here the CDR3 reads CASSDHLSNPGDYNEQFF. The CDR3 coding sequence is TGTGCCAGCAGCGATCACCTCAGTAACCCTGGGGATTACAATGAGCAGTTCTTC. This rearrangement joins TRBV7-2 to TRBJ2-1; D unclear. CDR3 length: 18 residues. V dropped 5 bases and J dropped 4 bases, with 24 bases sitting between them. Per germline, CDR1 SGHTA and CDR2 FQGNSA. The full variable domain, in which reference TRBV7-2 and TRBJ2-1 provide the parts outside the CDR3, is GAGVSQSPSNKVTEKGKDVELRCDPISGHTALYWYRQSLGQGLEFLIYFQGNSAPDKSGLPSDRFSAERTGGSVSTLTIQRTQQEDSAVYLCASSDHLSNPGDYNEQFFGPGTRLTVL.

This clonotype appeared a few times. A read error may account for a junction end that differs from germline. The rearrangement joins TRBV24-1 to TRBJ2-3; 9 bases are a match to TRBD2. The CDR3 is 16 residues long. Germline CDR1 is KGHDR and CDR2 is SFDVKD. The CDR3 DNA sequence: TGTGCCACCAGTGACCCTTTAGCGGGAGAGGAAGATGCGCAGTATTTT. Translated: CATSDPLAGEEDAQYF.